This T cell receptor (beta chain) was recovered during a study of tumor and adjacent non-tumor tissue in lung cancer. In the study overall: Patients comprised about a dozen adenocarcinoma, 2 squamous cell carcinoma and 1 small cell lung cancer. Stage I to III disease affected ten to eleven men and 4 or 5 women aged roughly 30 to 80.

A modified ARM-PCR protocol with three rounds of nested PCR amplified TCRbeta. Each CDR3 protein gets one entry after TCRdb re-called the multiplex PCR reads with MiXCR. Of around 71,000 distinct CDR3 sequences listed, over 60% are singletons. On this clonotype itself: What it recognizes is unknown.

Overall study results and limits: Compared with tumor, normal lung showed significantly lower TCR diversity.

The V end lost 7 bases, the J end lost 8 bases, and 18 bases lay between the germline ends. The germline CDR1 and CDR2 sequences are SGHAT and FQNNGV. The CDR3 consists of 14 residues. This sample's RNA came from whole unsorted tissue. Between August and November 2014, newly diagnosed, chemotherapy-naive lung cancer patients underwent thoracic surgery in China. The source of this sequence is a woman aged 40-49 years with non-small cell lung cancer. The chain joins TRBV11-2 to TRBJ2-1, with D possibly being TRBD1 (6 bases). Sequenced: lung tumor tissue. This CDR3 is CASNRTGSDDEQFF. CDR3 coding DNA: TGTGCCAGCAACCGTACAGGGTCCGACGATGAGCAGTTCTTC.